The 27 T cell receptor beta chains below were found in one sample sequenced in a study of glioma-infiltrating T cells after dendritic cell vaccination. Only in-frame clones appear in the TCRdb table, and some are missing; sequencing was by immunoSEQ multiplex PCR. The sample lists under 130,000 clones; roughly four fifths were seen once. The sample was blood, taken before dendritic cell vaccination. Receptor source: a human donor with glioblastoma.

This clone was seen a few times. The chain recombines TRBV7-6 with TRBJ2-1, with TRBD1 matching 7 bases. Germline-derived CDR1 and CDR2 are SGHVS and FNYEAQ. The CDR3 consists of 14 residues. V shed 1 base, J shed 3 bases, and the junction held 0 bases outside the gene matches. CDR3 residues: CASSLGQGYNEQFF. The CDR3, as DNA: TGTGCCAGCAGCTTAGGACAGGGCTACAATGAGCAGTTCTTC.

The rearrangement joins TRBV5-1 to TRBJ2-7; 11 bases are shared with TRBD1. Looked up from germline, CDR1 is SGHRS and CDR2 is YFSETQ. The CDR3 totals 12 residues. J was trimmed by 6 bases and V by 4 bases; bases with no gene match: 0. CDR3 DNA: TGCGCCAGCAGCGGGACAGGGGGCGAGCAGTACTTC. Amino acid sequence: CASSGTGGEQYF.

This rearrangement joins TRBV6-5 to TRBJ1-5, with 10 bases matching TRBD1. Germline assignment: CDR1 MNHEY and CDR2 SVGAGI. The CDR3 runs 15 residues. The junction had 9 bases not matched to a gene; V was cut back by 6 bases and J by 7 bases. DNA for the CDR3: TGTGCCAGCAGGTCGGGACAGGGGATCAACCAGCCCCAGCATTTT. Translating gives CASRSGQGINQPQHF.

V usage is TRBV7-9 and J usage is TRBJ2-1, with TRBD2 identical over 9 bases. J was trimmed by 4 bases and V by 3 bases; bases with no gene match: 4. There are 15 residues in the CDR3. The V gene's germline CDR1 is SEHNR and CDR2 FQNEAQ (reference sequence). CDR3 DNA: TGTGCCAGCAGCTTCGGACTAGCGAGTTACAATGAGCAGTTCTTC. It yields the protein CASSFGLASYNEQFF. The variable domain in full, with the rest retrieved from reference TRBV7-9 and TRBJ2-1, is DTGVSQNPRHKITKRGQNVTFRCDPISEHNRLYWYRQTLGQGPEFLTYFQNEAQLEKSRLLSDRFSAERPKGSFSTLEIQRTEQGDSAMYLCASSFGLASYNEQFFGPGTRLTVL.

The chain has TRBV15 and TRBJ1-2, with TRBD1 identical over 7 bases. Germline V gene data show CDR1 as LNHNV and CDR2 as YYDKDF (reference sequence). The trim removed 0 bases at V and 3 bases at J, leaving 19 bases unmatched. The CDR3 covers 20 residues. The CDR3 DNA reads as TGTGCCACCAGCAGAGATCGAGCCCCCGGGTTAGGGGGCGAGGACTATGGCTACACCTTC. Translation gives CATSRDRAPGLGGEDYGYTF.

V and J are TRBV5-4 and TRBJ2-5; 7 bases are a match to TRBD1. J gave up 0 bases and V 3 bases, and 5 bases lay outside the gene matches. Germline V gene lookup returns CDR1 SGHNT and CDR2 YYREEE (reference sequence). This CDR3 is built from 15 residues. The CDR3 bases are TGTGCCAGCAGCTCCGGGACAGCCTACCAAGAGACCCAGTACTTC. Translated: CASSSGTAYQETQYF.

The chain couples TRBV5-6 to TRBJ1-3; D ambiguous. Germline V gene lookup returns CDR1 SGHDT and CDR2 YYEEEE. This CDR3 region has 16 residues. With 0 bases removed from V and 0 bases from J, the gap between germline ends came to 10 bases. CDR3 protein: CASSLGPGNSGNTIYF. The CDR3 coding sequence is TGTGCCAGCAGCTTGGGCCCGGGGAACTCTGGAAACACCATATATTTT.

V and J are TRBV6-6 and TRBJ1-1; perhaps TRBD1 as D (5 bases). From germline, CDR1 is MNHNY and CDR2 SVGAGI (reference sequence). Trimming cost V 5 bases and J 2 bases, with 9 bases left between them. CDR3 length equals 13 residues. The CDR3 loop is CASSRQGNTEAFF. In nucleotides, the CDR3 is TGTGCCAGCAGTAGGCAGGGAAACACTGAAGCTTTCTTT.

CDR3 in amino acids: CASSQGAGSNYGYTF. CDR3 DNA sequence: TGCGCCAGCAGCCAAGGTGCAGGTTCGAACTATGGCTACACCTTC. V gene TRBV4-1 combines with J gene TRBJ1-2; D unclear. V lost 1 base and J 2 bases, leaving 11 bases between the germline ends. This CDR3 is 15 amino acids long. CDR1 and CDR2 (germline): MGHRA, YSYEKL.

This chain links TRBV6-5 with TRBJ2-1; a possible D gene is TRBD2 (7 bases). This CDR3 comprises 13 residues. Trimming took off 6 bases at V and 5 bases at J, with 11 bases between the two ends. Germline V gives CDR1 MNHEY, CDR2 SVGAGI. The CDR3 here is CASSGGPNNEQFF. CDR3 sequence (DNA): TGTGCCAGCAGCGGGGGGCCTAACAATGAGCAGTTCTTC.

The chain employs TRBV11-2 and TRBJ1-1, with 11 positions matching TRBD1. Per germline, CDR1 SGHAT and CDR2 FQNNGV. V was pared by 5 bases and J by 5 bases, with 10 bases of the junction left unmatched. The CDR3 loop spans 16 amino acids. The CDR3 reads CASSTRTGQGVTEAFF. The CDR3 nucleotides read TGTGCCAGCAGCACCCGCACGGGACAGGGGGTAACTGAAGCTTTCTTT.

This chain uses TRBV19 with TRBJ2-1; 13 positions match TRBD2. The CDR3 runs 16 residues. Germline V gene sequence: CDR1 LNHDA, CDR2 SQIVND (reference sequence). V dropped 6 bases and J dropped 8; count of bases not matched to a gene: 10. The CDR3 spells CASRRTSGGAVDEQFF. CDR3 nucleotide sequence: TGTGCCAGTAGACGGACTAGCGGGGGAGCGGTCGATGAGCAGTTCTTC.

In this sample, this clone turned up a few times. V usage is TRBV15 and J usage is TRBJ2-5; D perhaps matches TRBD2 (6 bases). The germline CDR1 and CDR2 sequences are LNHNV and YYDKDF (reference sequence). V lost 0 bases and J 5 bases, leaving 13 bases between the germline ends. CDR3 length: 15 amino acids. The CDR3 loop reads CATSRDTGGGETQYF. The CDR3 bases are TGTGCCACCAGCAGAGATACTGGCGGAGGGGAGACCCAGTACTTC.

This clone appeared a single time. The genes are TRBV5-5 and TRBJ1-2, with TRBD1 matching 10 bases. This CDR3 is built from 15 residues. The germline V gene has CDR1 SGHKS and CDR2 YYEKEE (reference sequence). V lost 3 bases, J lost 4 bases, and 6 bases stayed unmatched. CDR3: CASSSTGQGGYGYTF. In nucleotides, the CDR3 is TGTGCCAGCAGCTCAACCGGACAGGGGGGCTATGGCTACACCTTC.

The chain has TRBV30 and TRBJ1-5; D perhaps matches TRBD1 (6 bases). The CDR3 spans 14 residues. V lost 1 base to trimming and J lost 3 bases, with 10 bases between them. Germline V gene sequence: CDR1 GTSNPN, CDR2 SVGIG (reference sequence). In DNA, the CDR3 is TGTGCCTGGAGTGCGGGACAACACAATCAGCCCCAGCATTTT. Protein product: CAWSAGQHNQPQHF.

The V call is TRBV7-2, the J call TRBJ1-3; D unclear. With 0 bases removed from V and 0 bases from J, the gap between germline ends came to 9 bases. CDR1 is SGHTA and CDR2 is FQGNSA in the germline V gene. There are 16 residues in the CDR3. This chain's CDR3 is CASSLAYSLSGNTIYF. The CDR3 DNA reads as TGTGCCAGCAGCTTAGCATACAGTCTCTCTGGAAACACCATATATTTT.

The chain carries TRBV30 and TRBJ2-6; D unclear. The CDR3 runs to 13 residues. V lost 2 bases and J lost 3, with 5 bases in between. The germline V gene has CDR1 GTSNPN and CDR2 SVGIG (reference sequence). The CDR3 nucleotides are TGTGCCTGGAGTCTGCGTGGGGCCAACGTCCTGACTTTC. Its translation is CAWSLRGANVLTF.

Note on this clone: One end of the junction is discordant with germline, which a read error may explain. V gene TRBV12-5 combines with J gene TRBJ1-1, with TRBD1 matching over 10 bases. This CDR3 is 15 amino acids long. Germline V gene lookup returns CDR1 LGHNT and CDR2 FRNRAP. The CDR3 here is CASGPRRDRGTEVFF. CDR3 sequence (DNA): TGTGCTAGTGGTCCGAGGCGGGACAGGGGAACTGAAGTTTTCTTT.

J is TRBJ2-7 and V is TRBV10-1, with TRBD1 as a possible D gene (6 bases). There are 12 residues in the CDR3. Germline loops: CDR1 WNHNN, CDR2 SYGVQD (reference sequence). The germline V and J ends were trimmed by 4 bases and 3 bases, with 7 bases remaining between them. The CDR3 DNA follows: TGCGCCAGCAGTGGGACAGACTACGAGCAGTACTTC. It yields the protein CASSGTDYEQYF.

V usage is TRBV28 and J usage is TRBJ1-6; D is ambiguous. V dropped 2 bases and J dropped 3 bases, with 8 bases sitting between them. The CDR3 spans 15 residues. Germline lookup yields CDR1 MDHEN and CDR2 SYDVKM. The CDR3 DNA reads as TGTGCCAGCAGTTTACCACGGGTCTATAATTCACCCCTCCACTTT. This encodes CASSLPRVYNSPLHF.

The V call is TRBV27, the J call TRBJ1-4; weak D call: TRBD1 (6 bases). The V gene's germline CDR1 is MNHEY and CDR2 SMNVEV (reference sequence). The V gene lost 8 bases and the J gene lost 2 bases, with 12 bases spanning the gap. CDR3 length: 14 residues. The DNA of the CDR3 is TGTGCCAGCGGACATCAGGGGACTAATGAAAAACTGTTTTTT. Its protein product is CASGHQGTNEKLFF.

This rearrangement joins TRBV19 to TRBJ2-7; D is possibly TRBD2 (5 bases). Germline values: CDR1 LNHDA, CDR2 SQIVND (reference sequence). Trimming left V 6 bases short and J 0 bases short, with 21 bases between. The CDR3 runs 17 residues. Here the CDR3 DNA reads TGTGCCAGTAGCATGACATGGGAGACCAGCAACTCCTACGAGCAGTACTTC. Encoded protein: CASSMTWETSNSYEQYF.

This chain connects TRBV11-3 to TRBJ2-3, with 8 bases that match TRBD2. The germline V gene encodes CDR1 SGHNT and CDR2 YENEEA. V lost 6 bases, J lost 2 bases, and 1 base stayed unmatched. This CDR3 is 13 amino acids long. The CDR3 sequence is CASSGLATDTQYF. CDR3 nucleotide sequence: TGTGCCAGCAGTGGACTAGCCACAGATACGCAGTATTTT. The entire variable domain, with the rest obtained from reference TRBV11-3 and TRBJ2-3, is as follows: EAGVVQSPRYKIIEKKQPVAFWCNPISGHNTLYWYLQNLGQGPELLIRYENEEAVDDSQLPKDRFSAERLKGVDSTLKIQPAELGDSAVYLCASSGLATDTQYFGPGTRLTVL.

The rearrangement uses TRBV5-1 and TRBJ1-3; TRBD1 matches 7 bases. J was trimmed by 3 bases and V by 3 bases; bases with no gene match: 6. Germline V gene sequence: CDR1 SGHRS, CDR2 YFSETQ. This CDR3 is 15 amino acids long. CDR3 in amino acids: CASSSGDSIGNTIYF. In DNA, the CDR3 is TGCGCCAGCAGCTCAGGGGACAGTATTGGAAACACCATATATTTT.

This clone came up once. This chain uses TRBV5-1 with TRBJ2-7; 13 nucleotides agree with TRBD2. Trimming at V came to 4 bases and at J to 1 base, leaving 2 bases not matched to a gene. Germline CDR1 reads SGHRS; CDR2 reads YFSETQ. The CDR3 spans 15 residues. The CDR3 nucleotides are TGCGCCAGCAGCCAGGGACTAGCGGGGTCCTACGAGCAGTACTTC. This codes for CASSQGLAGSYEQYF. Drawing the rest from reference TRBV5-1 and TRBJ2-7, the complete variable domain is KAGVTQTPRYLIKTRGQQVTLSCSPISGHRSVSWYQQTPGQGLQFLFEYFSETQRNKGNFPGRFSGRQFSNSRSEMNVSTLELGDSALYLCASSQGLAGSYEQYFGPGTRLTVT.

This clone was detected only once. The chain employs TRBV30 and TRBJ2-7; 8 bases are a match to TRBD2. Germline V lookup: CDR1 GTSNPN, CDR2 SVGIG (reference sequence). The length of the CDR3 is 16 residues. With V trimmed by 0 bases and J by 1 base, 8 bases remained unmatched. CDR3 region: CAWSVGLAGPSYEQYF. CDR3 nucleotide sequence: TGTGCCTGGAGTGTAGGATTAGCGGGGCCATCCTACGAGCAGTACTTC.

The chain joins TRBV18 to TRBJ1-1; D unresolved. The CDR3 extends over 15 amino acids. Per the germline V gene, CDR1 is KGHSH and CDR2 is LQKENI. V gave up 3 bases and J gave up 1 base, with 12 bases separating them. CDR3 loop: CASSPWSGENTEAFF. CDR3 nucleotide sequence: TGTGCCAGCTCACCCTGGAGCGGGGAGAACACTGAAGCTTTCTTT.